This T cell receptor beta chain is from a study of PD-1 blockade in classical Hodgkin lymphoma. Study results and limitations: By C4D1 there was a significant rise in CD4+ TCR diversity but not in CD8+ TCR diversity. Complete responders had baseline diversity similar to newly diagnosed patients.

As for this clone: What it recognizes is unknown.

The patients all showed relapse after autologous stem cell transplantation, while their brentuximab vedotin exposure varied. Negative selection with magnets was how CD8+ T cells were isolated from the thawed PBMCs. Assay: immunoSEQ multiplex PCR; the TCRdb copy retains only in-frame clones and omits some. The data contain 25,000 to 30,000 clones, approximately 86% of them singletons. The input for sequencing was CD8+ T cells from blood, taken at baseline. The sequence came from a human donor with classical Hodgkin lymphoma.

The CDR3 nucleotides read TGTGCTAGTGGTTTCAATCCTGGAGATGGCTACACCTTC. It specifies CASGFNPGDGYTF. This sequence joins TRBV12-5 and TRBJ1-2; D is ambiguous. The CDR3 is 13 amino acids. V was clipped by 3 bases and J by 6 bases, with 11 bases between them. Germline CDR1 reads LGHNT; CDR2 reads FRNRAP.